The text below deals with one T cell receptor (beta chain). The CDR3 loop spans 13 amino acids. The germline gives CDR1 LNHNV, CDR2 YYDKDF (reference sequence). V lost 4 bases and J 9 bases, leaving 16 bases between the germline ends. Described treatment: oral pan-JAK inhibitor, 5-10 mg twice daily. This specimen comes from a study of CD8+ T cells in alopecia areata. Isolated RNA was reverse transcribed into cDNA used as the sequencing template. Some clones are missing from TCRdb's copy, which holds only in-frame ones; the method was immunoSEQ multiplex PCR. The profile shows about 190,000 clones, just under 65% of them singletons.

The chain combines TRBV15 with TRBJ2-7, with D possibly being TRBD1 (5 bases). This clonotype was obtained from a human donor with alopecia areata. Sequencing used CD4+ T cells sorted from blood, obtained around week 50, from a patient treated with tofacitinib. The CDR3 region has the DNA TGTGCCACCAGCAAGGTACAGGAAAGTCGGCAGTACTTC. The encoded protein is CATSKVQESRQYF.